This T cell receptor (beta chain) was sequenced for a study of tumor-infiltrating lymphocytes in primary liver carcinoma. With regard to this clonotype: Its target is unknown. Sequence at one end of the junction differs from germline and may be a read error.

The CDR3 runs 15 residues. Germline-derived CDR1 and CDR2 are SGHAT and FQNNGV. Starting material of roughly 0.45 ug total RNA yielded TCR beta cDNA via a constant-region primer. Slightly modified ARM-PCR, run as three nested multiplex PCR rounds, produced the TCR beta libraries. The opening two PCR rounds, ten to eleven cycles each, paired TRBV1-TRBV30 forward primers with a C-beta reverse primer. One entry per CDR3 protein, called by TCRdb with MiXCR from the multiplex PCR reads. The sample lists about 99,000 distinct CDR3 sequences; more than 65% were seen once. For each extraction, RNA and DNA were obtained together from about 21-30 mg of unsorted bulk tissue. Broader study findings: Significantly larger top-250-clone fractions were found in tumors than in blood (p = 0.039).

The receptor comes from a woman aged 55 to 70 with primary liver carcinoma and hepatitis B virus infection. The rearrangement uses TRBV11-2 and TRBJ2-7; maybe TRBD2 (6 bases). The sample taken for sequencing was liver tumor tissue from sampling region 5. Subset defined: tumor region T5, tumor centre. CDR3 residues: CATSLDPAGTCEQYF. DNA for the CDR3: TGTGCCACCAGCTTAGACCCTGCGGGGACCTGCGAGCAGTACTTT.